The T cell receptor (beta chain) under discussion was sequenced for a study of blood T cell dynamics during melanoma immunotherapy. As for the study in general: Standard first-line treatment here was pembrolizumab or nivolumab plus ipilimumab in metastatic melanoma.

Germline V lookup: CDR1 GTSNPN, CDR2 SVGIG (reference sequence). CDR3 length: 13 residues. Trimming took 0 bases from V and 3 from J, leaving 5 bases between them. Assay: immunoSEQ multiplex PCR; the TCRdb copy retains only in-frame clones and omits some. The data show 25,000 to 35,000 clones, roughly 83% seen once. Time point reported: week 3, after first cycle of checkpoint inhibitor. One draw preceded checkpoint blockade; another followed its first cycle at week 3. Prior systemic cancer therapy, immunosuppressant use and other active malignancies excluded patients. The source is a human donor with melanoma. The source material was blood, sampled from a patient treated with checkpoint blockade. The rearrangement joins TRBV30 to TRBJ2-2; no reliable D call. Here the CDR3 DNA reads TGTGCCTGGAGTGTAGGCTACACCGGGGAGCTGTTTTTT. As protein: CAWSVGYTGELFF.